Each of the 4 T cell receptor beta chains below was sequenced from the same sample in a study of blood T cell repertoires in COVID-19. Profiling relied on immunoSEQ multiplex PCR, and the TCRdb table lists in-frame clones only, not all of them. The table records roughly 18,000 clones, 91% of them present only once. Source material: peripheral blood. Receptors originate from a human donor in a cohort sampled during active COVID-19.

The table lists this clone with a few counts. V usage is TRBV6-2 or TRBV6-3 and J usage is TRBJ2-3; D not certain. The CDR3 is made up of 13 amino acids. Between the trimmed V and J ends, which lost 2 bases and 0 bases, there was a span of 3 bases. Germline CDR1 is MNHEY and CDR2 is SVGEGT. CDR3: CASSYTSTDTQYF. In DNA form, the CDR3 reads TGTGCCAGCAGTTACACTAGCACAGATACGCAGTATTTT.

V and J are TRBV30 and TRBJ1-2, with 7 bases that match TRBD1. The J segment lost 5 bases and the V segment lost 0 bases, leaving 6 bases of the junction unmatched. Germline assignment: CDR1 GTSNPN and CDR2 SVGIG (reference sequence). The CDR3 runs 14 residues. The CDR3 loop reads CAWSVQGVWYGYTF. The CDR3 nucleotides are TGTGCCTGGAGTGTCCAGGGGGTCTGGTATGGCTACACCTTC.

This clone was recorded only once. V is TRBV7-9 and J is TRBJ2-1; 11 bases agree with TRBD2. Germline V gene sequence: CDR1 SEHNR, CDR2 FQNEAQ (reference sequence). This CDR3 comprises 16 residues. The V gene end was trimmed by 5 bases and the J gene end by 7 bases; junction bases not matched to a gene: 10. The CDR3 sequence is CASSPRGLAGGNEQFF. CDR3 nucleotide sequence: TGTGCCAGCAGCCCCCGGGGGCTAGCGGGAGGAAATGAGCAGTTCTTC.

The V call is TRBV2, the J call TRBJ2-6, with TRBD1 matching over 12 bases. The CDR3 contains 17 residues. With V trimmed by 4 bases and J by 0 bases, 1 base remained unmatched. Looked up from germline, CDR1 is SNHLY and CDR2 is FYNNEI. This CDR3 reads CASSGDRGPSGANVLTF. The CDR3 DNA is TGTGCCAGCAGTGGGGACAGGGGGCCCTCTGGGGCCAACGTCCTGACTTTC.